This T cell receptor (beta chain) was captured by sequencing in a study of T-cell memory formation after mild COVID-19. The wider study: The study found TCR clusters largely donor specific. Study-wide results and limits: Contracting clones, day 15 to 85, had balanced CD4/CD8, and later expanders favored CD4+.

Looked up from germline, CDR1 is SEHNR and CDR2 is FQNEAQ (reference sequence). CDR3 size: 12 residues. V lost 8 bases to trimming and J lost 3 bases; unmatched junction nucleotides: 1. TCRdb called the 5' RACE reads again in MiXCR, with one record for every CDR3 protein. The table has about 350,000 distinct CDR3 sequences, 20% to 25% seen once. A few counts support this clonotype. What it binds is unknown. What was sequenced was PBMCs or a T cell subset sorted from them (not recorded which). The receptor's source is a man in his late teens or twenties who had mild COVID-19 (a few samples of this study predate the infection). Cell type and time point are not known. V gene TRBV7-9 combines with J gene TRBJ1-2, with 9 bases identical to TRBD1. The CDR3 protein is CASRQGDYGYTF. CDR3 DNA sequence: TGTGCCAGCCGACAGGGGGACTATGGCTACACCTTC.